These T cell receptor beta chains were read from a single sample in a study of cytomegalovirus exposure and HLA in healthy donors. This table comes from immunoSEQ multiplex PCR, and its TCRdb copy is limited to in-frame clones, with some not included. The sample lists about 190,000 clones; 9.5% to 15% were seen once. Sequences were obtained from PBMCs. The source is a man in his fifties or sixties in good health and CMV-seropositive. Both conserved end residues are part of each CDR3. The order of the fields is V gene, J gene, D gene, clone size, CDR3 protein, CDR3 DNA. D genes are given only for firm matches. Some rows mark clone size as missing; the rest say once, few, many or name a class of expanded clone.

TRBV19	TRBJ1-2	TRBD1	few	CASSLQGGDYGYTF	TGTGCCAGTAGTCTTCAGGGGGGAGACTATGGCTACACCTTC
TRBV5-4	TRBJ1-2	-	few	CASSPKAEYGYTF	TGTGCCAGCAGCCCAAAAGCGGAGTATGGCTACACCTTC
TRBV2	TRBJ1-2	TRBD1	-	CASGAGQVMIGYTF	TGTGCCAGCGGGGCGGGACAGGTAATGATTGGCTACACCTTC
TRBV21-1	TRBJ2-4	-	few	CASSLKGGNIQYF	TGTGCCAGCAGCCTAAAAGGGGGAAACATTCAGTACTTC
TRBV19	TRBJ1-1	-	-	CASTSGGAGGTEAFF	TGTGCCAGTACCTCCGGAGGGGCGGGGGGCACTGAAGCTTTCTTT
TRBV5-4	TRBJ2-7	TRBD1	-	CASSLAGGSEQYF	TGTGCCAGCAGCTTGGCAGGGGGCAGCGAGCAGTACTTC
TRBV28	TRBJ2-7	-	few	CASSDRDIPFYEQYF	TGTGCCAGCAGTGACCGGGACATACCTTTCTACGAGCAGTACTTC
TRBV19	TRBJ2-6	TRBD1	few	CASSKYPGQGGSGANVLTF	TGTGCCAGTAGTAAATACCCGGGACAGGGCGGCTCTGGGGCCAACGTCCTGACTTTC
TRBV25-1	TRBJ2-2	-	-	CATQGTGELFF	TGTGCCACCCAGGGAACCGGGGAGCTGTTTTTT
TRBV10-2	TRBJ2-1	-	few	CASRQQTSSYNEQFF	TGCGCCAGCAGACAACAAACCAGCTCCTACAATGAGCAGTTCTTC
TRBV7-3	TRBJ2-5	TRBD1	few	CASSSGQGEEKTQYF	TGTGCCAGCAGCTCCGGACAGGGGGAGGAGAAGACCCAGTACTTC
TRBV7-9	TRBJ2-5	-	-	CASSSGLLPETQYF	TGTGCCAGCAGCTCGGGACTGCTCCCAGAGACCCAGTACTTC
TRBV5-1	TRBJ2-7	-	-	CASSLGSGSYEQYF	TGCGCCAGCAGCTTGGGATCAGGTTCCTACGAGCAGTACTTC
TRBV27	TRBJ2-3	-	few	CASSGGAAPLDTQYF	TGTGCCAGCAGTGGAGGGGCGGCCCCCTTGGATACGCAGTATTTT
TRBV27	TRBJ1-5	-	-	CASSPPGSSQPQHF	TGTGCCAGCAGTCCCCCGGGGTCGAGTCAGCCCCAGCATTTT
TRBV9	TRBJ1-6	-	-	CASSETQINSPLHF	TGTGCCAGCAGCGAGACACAGATTAATTCACCCCTCCACTTT
TRBV11-2	TRBJ2-2	-	few	CASSSQGPGWLTGELFF	TGTGCCAGCAGCTCTCAAGGGCCAGGGTGGCTTACCGGGGAGCTGTTTTTT
TRBV18	TRBJ1-2	TRBD1	few	CASSPKGASYTF	TGTGCCAGCTCACCAAAGGGGGCGAGCTACACCTTC
TRBV4-3	TRBJ1-6	TRBD1	-	CASSQDSQGADSPLHF	TGCGCCAGCAGCCAGGATTCACAGGGGGCAGATTCACCCCTCCACTTT
TRBV5-1	TRBJ2-7	TRBD1	few	CASSFGTGGAEQYF	TGCGCCAGCAGCTTTGGGACAGGGGGCGCCGAGCAGTACTTC
TRBV15	TRBJ2-1	-	-	CATGGFYNEQFF	TGTGCCACCGGCGGCTTTTACAATGAGCAGTTCTTC
TRBV10-2	TRBJ1-6	-	-	CASRGRGAVSPLHF	TGCGCCAGCAGGGGTCGGGGGGCCGTTTCACCCCTCCACTTT
TRBV13	TRBJ2-2	TRBD2	-	CASSLALGTSGSGELFF	TGTGCCAGCAGCTTAGCCCTCGGGACTAGCGGCTCCGGGGAGCTGTTTTTT
TRBV10-3	TRBJ2-1	TRBD2	few	CAISGTAGGYNEQFF	TGTGCCATCAGTGGTACGGCGGGGGGATACAATGAGCAGTTCTTC
TRBV27	TRBJ2-5	TRBD1	-	CASKTGATQETQYF	TGTGCCAGCAAGACAGGGGCGACACAAGAGACCCAGTACTTC
TRBV9	TRBJ1-1	-	few	CASSVDYGMNTEAFF	TGTGCCAGCAGCGTAGACTACGGCATGAACACTGAAGCTTTCTTT
TRBV2	TRBJ2-3	-	-	CASSEARKDTQYF	TGTGCCAGCAGTGAAGCGAGAAAGGATACGCAGTATTTT
TRBV7-2	TRBJ2-2	-	few	CASSITRNTGELFF	TGTGCCAGCAGCATCACTAGAAACACCGGGGAGCTGTTTTTT
TRBV4-3	TRBJ1-2	-	few	CASSQEWNRAGGYTF	TGCGCCAGCAGCCAAGAGTGGAACAGGGCGGGTGGCTACACCTTC
TRBV7-2	TRBJ2-1	-	few	CASSFSGPYNEQFF	TGTGCCAGCAGCTTCAGCGGGCCTTACAATGAGCAGTTCTTC
TRBV18	TRBJ2-5	-	-	CASSTNSVETQYF	TGTGCCAGCTCAACGAACTCGGTGGAGACCCAGTACTTC
TRBV2	TRBJ1-1	-	few	CASYGGVGEAFF	TGTGCCAGCTATGGGGGGGTTGGCGAAGCTTTCTTT
TRBV7-2	TRBJ1-2	-	few	CASSPRTVAYTF	TGTGCCAGCAGCCCCCGGACAGTGGCTTACACCTTC
TRBV6-1	TRBJ1-5	TRBD1	few	CASRGQQVQPQHF	TGTGCCAGCAGGGGACAGCAGGTTCAGCCCCAGCATTTT
TRBV7-9	TRBJ2-7	TRBD1	few	CASSFQGAYEQYF	TGTGCCAGCAGCTTCCAGGGGGCCTACGAGCAGTACTTC
TRBV28	TRBJ1-5	-	-	CASSLLGQGRYQPQHF	TGTGCCAGCAGTTTATTAGGGCAGGGCAGGTATCAGCCCCAGCATTTT
TRBV9	TRBJ2-3	TRBD2	many	CASSPSVLAGVPGDTQYF	TGTGCCAGCAGCCCTTCTGTCCTAGCGGGGGTCCCGGGGGATACGCAGTATTTT
TRBV28	TRBJ2-3	-	few	CASSRGSETDTQYF	TGTGCCAGCAGTCGCGGTAGCGAAACAGATACGCAGTATTTT
TRBV7-9	TRBJ2-7	-	-	CASSPPRAGSSYEQYF	TGTGCCAGCAGCCCGCCCCGGGCGGGCAGCTCCTACGAGCAGTACTTC
TRBV5-1	TRBJ1-1	-	few	CASSGRGWVTEAFF	TGCGCCAGCAGCGGACGGGGGTGGGTCACTGAAGCTTTCTTT
TRBV7-9	TRBJ1-1	-	few	CASSVEGSSGAFF	TGTGCCAGCAGCGTGGAGGGATCCAGTGGAGCTTTCTTT
TRBV7-9	TRBJ1-1	TRBD1	-	CASSSDRAGGAEAFF	TGTGCCAGCAGCTCCGACAGGGCTGGGGGTGCTGAAGCTTTCTTT
TRBV5-1	TRBJ2-3	TRBD2	few	CASSLAGGITTDTQYF	TGCGCCAGCAGCTTGGCCGGGGGGATTACCACAGATACGCAGTATTTT
TRBV6-1	TRBJ1-1	-	few	CASSPVMNTEAFF	TGTGCCAGCAGCCCGGTCATGAACACTGAAGCTTTCTTT
TRBV25-1	TRBJ1-6	-	-	CASSEFTGSNSPLHF	TGTGCCAGCAGTGAATTCACAGGGTCCAATTCACCCCTCCACTTT
TRBV11-2	TRBJ1-2	-	-	CASSPEGEDYTF	TGTGCCAGCAGCCCCGAAGGTGAGGACTACACCTTC
TRBV6-1	TRBJ1-1	-	-	CASSDRMNTEAFF	TGTGCCAGCAGTGACAGAATGAACACTGAAGCTTTCTTT
TRBV7-2	TRBJ1-5	-	few	CASSEDRNQPQHF	TGTGCCAGCAGCGAAGACAGAAATCAGCCCCAGCATTTT
TRBV7-9	TRBJ2-3	-	few	CASSSDRHFSTDTQYF	TGTGCCAGCAGCAGTGACAGACACTTTAGCACAGATACGCAGTATTTT
TRBV7-2	TRBJ2-1	TRBD2	few	CASSHGLAGPKYNEQFF	TGTGCCAGCAGCCATGGACTAGCGGGCCCCAAATACAATGAGCAGTTCTTC